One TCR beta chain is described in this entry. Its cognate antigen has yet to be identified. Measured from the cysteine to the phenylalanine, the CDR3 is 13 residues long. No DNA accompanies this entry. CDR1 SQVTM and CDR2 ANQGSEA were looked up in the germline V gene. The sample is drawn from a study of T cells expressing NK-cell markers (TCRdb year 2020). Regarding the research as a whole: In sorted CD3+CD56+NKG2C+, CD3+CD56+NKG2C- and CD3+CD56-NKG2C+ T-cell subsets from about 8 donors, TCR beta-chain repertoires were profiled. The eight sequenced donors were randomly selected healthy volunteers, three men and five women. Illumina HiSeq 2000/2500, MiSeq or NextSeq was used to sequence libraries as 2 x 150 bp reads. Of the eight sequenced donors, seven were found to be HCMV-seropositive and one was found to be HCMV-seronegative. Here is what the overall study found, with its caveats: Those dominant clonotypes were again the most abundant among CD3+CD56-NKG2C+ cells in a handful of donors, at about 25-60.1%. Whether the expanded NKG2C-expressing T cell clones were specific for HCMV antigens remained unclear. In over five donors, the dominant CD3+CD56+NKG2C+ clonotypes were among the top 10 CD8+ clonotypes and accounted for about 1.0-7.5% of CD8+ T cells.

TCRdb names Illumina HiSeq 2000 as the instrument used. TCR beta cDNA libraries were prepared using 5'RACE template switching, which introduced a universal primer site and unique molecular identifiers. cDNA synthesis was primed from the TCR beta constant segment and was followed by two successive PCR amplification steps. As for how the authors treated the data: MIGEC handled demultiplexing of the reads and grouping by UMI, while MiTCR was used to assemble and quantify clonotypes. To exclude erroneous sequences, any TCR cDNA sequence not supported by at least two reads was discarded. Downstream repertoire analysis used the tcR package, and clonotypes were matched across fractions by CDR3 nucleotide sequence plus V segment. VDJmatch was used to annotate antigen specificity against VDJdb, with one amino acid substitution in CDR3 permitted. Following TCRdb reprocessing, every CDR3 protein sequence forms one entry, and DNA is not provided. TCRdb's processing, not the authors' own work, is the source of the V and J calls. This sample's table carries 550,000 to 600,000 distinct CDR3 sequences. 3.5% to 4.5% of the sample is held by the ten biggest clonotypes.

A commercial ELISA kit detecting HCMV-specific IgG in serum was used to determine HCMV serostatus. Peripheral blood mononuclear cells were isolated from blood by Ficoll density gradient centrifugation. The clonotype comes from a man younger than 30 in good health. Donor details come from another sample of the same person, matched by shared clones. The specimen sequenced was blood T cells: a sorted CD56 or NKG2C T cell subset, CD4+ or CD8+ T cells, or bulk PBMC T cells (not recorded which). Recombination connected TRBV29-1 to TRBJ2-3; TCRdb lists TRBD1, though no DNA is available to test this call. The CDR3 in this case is CSVDTGLTDTQYF.